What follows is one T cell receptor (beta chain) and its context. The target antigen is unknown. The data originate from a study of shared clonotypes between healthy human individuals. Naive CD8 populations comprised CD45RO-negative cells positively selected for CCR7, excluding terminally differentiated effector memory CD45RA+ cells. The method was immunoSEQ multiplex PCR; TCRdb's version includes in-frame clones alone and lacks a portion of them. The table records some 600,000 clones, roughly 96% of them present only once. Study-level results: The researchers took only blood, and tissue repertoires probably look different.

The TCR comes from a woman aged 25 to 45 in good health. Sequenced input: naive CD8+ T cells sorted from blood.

The CDR3 nucleotides read TGCAGCGTCCGCAGTGGGGAGCAGTACTTC. Its translation: CSVRSGEQYF. The chain joins TRBV29-1 to TRBJ2-7, with D uncertain. CDR1 is SQVTM, CDR2 ANQGSEA, per germline. V lost 6 bases, J lost 7 bases, and 10 bases lay in between. CDR3 length equals 10 residues.